The 2 T cell receptor beta chains given below trace back to one sample, sequenced in a study of blood T cell repertoires in COVID-19. Profiled with immunoSEQ multiplex PCR; TCRdb holds only in-frame clones, not every one. The sample contains about 68,000 clones, roughly 80% of which appear only once. The sample comprised peripheral blood. These receptors were collected from a woman aged 50 to 65 with acute or convalescent COVID-19.

V and J are TRBV7-9 and TRBJ2-2; TRBD2 matches at 11 bases. CDR3 size: 16 residues. Trimming removed 4 bases from V and 6 bases from J; junction bases left unmatched: 7. From germline, CDR1 is SEHNR and CDR2 FQNEAQ (reference sequence). The CDR3 nucleotides read TGTGCCAGCAGCTCACCCTTAGCGGGGGGGCCCGGGGAGCTGTTTTTT. It codes for CASSSPLAGGPGELFF.

This clone was detected only once. The rearrangement uses TRBV5-1 and TRBJ2-3, with D maybe TRBD2 (7 bases). The CDR3 is 14 amino acids. Germline lookup yields CDR1 SGHRS and CDR2 YFSETQ. Trimming removed 6 bases at V and 3 bases at J, with 14 bases between. The CDR3 DNA follows: TGCGCCAGCATGAGGGGGGGCCTTACAGATACGCAGTATTTT. Translating gives CASMRGGLTDTQYF.